A selection of T cell receptor beta chains follows, all from one sample in a study of control samples from healthy donors and cancer patients. Some clones are missing from TCRdb's copy, which holds only in-frame ones; the method was immunoSEQ multiplex PCR. The table shows around 130,000 clones, with approximately 88% occurring only once. Input material: blood. Receptor source: a man aged 50-60 years in good health. Each CDR3 is given with its conserved first and last residue. A D gene is named only where the DNA matches it firmly. Size tells how often a clone was seen (once, few, many) or the class of an expanded clone, and some rows leave it out.

J gene	clone size	V gene	D gene	CDR3 protein
TRBJ1-1	-	TRBV5-1	TRBD1	CASSIDRVKTEAFF
TRBJ1-6	once	TRBV5-4	TRBD1	CASSLSTGGSPLHF
TRBJ1-1	-	TRBV27	-	CASSFADPGQRGTEAFF
TRBJ1-1	medium-sized	TRBV6-5	TRBD1	CASSLTGLLNTEAFF
TRBJ1-1	-	TRBV24-1	-	CATRRGSNTEAFF
TRBJ2-7	-	TRBV19	-	CASSTGSPYEQYF
TRBJ1-5	-	TRBV6-5	TRBD1	CASSRGQGSQPQHF
TRBJ1-1	-	TRBV6-5	-	CASSYSPPEAFF
TRBJ2-1	-	TRBV6-6	TRBD1	CASSQIYQGAGREQFF
TRBJ2-5	-	TRBV5-1	TRBD1	CASSLDGQGIETQYF
TRBJ1-5	once	TRBV27	-	CASSLSSRAVNQPQHF
TRBJ1-1	few	TRBV30	-	CACIVGIAFF
TRBJ2-3	-	TRBV4-3	TRBD1	CASSPSQGRTDTQYF
TRBJ1-5	-	TRBV6-5	-	CASSYSVDQPQHF
TRBJ1-4	-	TRBV27	-	CASSLGPRVNEKLFF
TRBJ2-2	-	TRBV6-5	-	CASSYSMKGGELFF
TRBJ2-1	-	TRBV6-2/TRBV6-3	-	CASSYGQRSYNEQFF
TRBJ1-6	-	TRBV5-1	-	CASGWRKGDNSPLHF
TRBJ2-1	once	TRBV2	-	CASTEWGARNEQFF
TRBJ1-4	-	TRBV9	-	CASSVGPAPNEKLFF
TRBJ2-2	-	TRBV6-5	-	CASRTGTNTGELFF
TRBJ2-7	-	TRBV13	TRBD1	CASSSPGQDVTYEQYF
TRBJ1-1	-	TRBV5-1	-	CASSRGGSESPEAFF
TRBJ2-7	-	TRBV19	-	CASSITPYEQYF
TRBJ2-5	-	TRBV5-1	TRBD1	CASSPGQGFIETQYF
TRBJ1-2	-	TRBV5-8	TRBD1	CASSLPTGGENYGYTF
TRBJ1-5	-	TRBV5-1	-	CASRMDSNQPQHF
TRBJ2-6	-	TRBV5-1	-	CASRLLGAGANVLTF
TRBJ2-5	-	TRBV19	-	CASRPTGTFQETQYF
TRBJ2-7	once	TRBV5-4	-	CASSPPGRNYEQYF
TRBJ2-2	-	TRBV3-1/TRBV3-2	TRBD1	CASSWTGGNTGELFF
TRBJ2-3	-	TRBV11-2	-	CAGGDRRGTDTQYF
TRBJ1-3	-	TRBV6-6	-	CASRDLNAIYF
TRBJ1-1	-	TRBV2	-	CASSEGGQDTEAFF
TRBJ1-2	-	TRBV12-3/TRBV12-4	-	CASTRALNYGYTF
TRBJ2-7	-	TRBV11-2	TRBD2	CASSPGLPTPNEQYF
TRBJ1-5	-	TRBV5-1	-	CASSLDLNQPQHF